The present T cell receptor beta chain was sequenced within a study of blood T cell repertoires in COVID-19. The table came from immunoSEQ multiplex PCR; TCRdb's copy has only in-frame clones and leaves some out. This sample yields 300,000 to 450,000 clones, of which roughly nine tenths are seen a single time; around 3% belongs to the top ten. Germline CDR1 reads SGHAT; CDR2 reads FQNNGV. The CDR3 length is 14 residues. The ends lost 5 bases at V and 3 bases at J; junction bases unmatched: 3. This clone was counted once. The sequence came from a woman in her thirties with COVID-19, enrolled during active disease. Sequencing was done on a sample of peripheral blood. The rearrangement joins TRBV11-2 to TRBJ1-3, with 8 nucleotides matching TRBD1. CDR3 DNA: TGTGCCAGCAGCCTCACAGGGGGTGGAAACACCATATATTTT. Protein sequence: CASSLTGGGNTIYF.